The 23 T cell receptor beta chains given below trace back to one sample, sequenced in a study of T-cell memory formation after mild COVID-19. Using its own MiXCR run on the 5' RACE reads, TCRdb lists one record per CDR3 protein. In the table there are 200,000 or so distinct CDR3 sequences, 16% of which are singletons. The specimen sequenced was PBMCs or a T cell subset sorted from them (not recorded which). The receptor source for this set is an adult woman who had mild COVID-19 (a few samples of this study predate the infection). Cell type and time point are not known.

The rearrangement uses TRBV6-1 and TRBJ2-1; tentatively, D is TRBD1 or TRBD2 (6 bases each). Trimming cost V 6 bases and J 5 bases, with 26 bases left between them. Germline loops: CDR1 MNHNS, CDR2 SASEGT. This CDR3 region has 18 residues. Written as DNA, the CDR3 is TGTGCCAGCAGCACCGCTAAGCGAGGGGGGCTACGGCACAATGAGCAGTTCTTC. Translated: CASSTAKRGGLRHNEQFF.

The genes are TRBV12-3 or TRBV12-4 and TRBJ1-2, with a weak D call TRBD1 (5 bases). The CDR3 has 13 residues. V was pared by 6 bases and J by 3 bases, with 11 bases between. CDR3 sequence (DNA): TGTGCCAGCAGCCTGACAGCTCACTATGGCTACACCTTC. This sequence encodes CASSLTAHYGYTF.

This clonotype was counted a few times. The J gene is TRBJ1-2, the V gene TRBV5-1; 7 bases line up with TRBD1. From germline, CDR1 is SGHRS and CDR2 YFSETQ. V was pared by 2 bases and J by 3 bases, with 1 base of the junction left unmatched. CDR3 length: 13 amino acids. Here the CDR3 DNA reads TGCGCCAGCAGCTTTACAGGGGACTATGGCTACACCTTC. This gives the protein CASSFTGDYGYTF.

V and J are TRBV5-1 and TRBJ2-1; 8 nucleotides line up with TRBD2. Germline trimming cut 4 bases from V and 1 base from J; bases unmatched to any gene: 4. CDR3 length equals 15 residues. Germline V gene data show CDR1 as SGHRS and CDR2 as YFSETQ. In DNA form, the CDR3 reads TGCGCCAGCAGCGGAGCGGGGGCGTCCTACAATGAGCAGTTCTTC. Encoded protein: CASSGAGASYNEQFF.

This clonotype appeared many times. The chain joins TRBV6-5 to TRBJ2-5, with a possible D match to TRBD1 (6 bases). V was clipped by 2 bases and J by 3 bases, with 19 bases between them. This CDR3 comprises 17 residues. The germline V gene has CDR1 MNHEY and CDR2 SVGAGI. DNA of the CDR3: TGTGCCAGCAGTTACGTTGGACAGCATGACAAAAAAGAGACCCAGTACTTC. As protein: CASSYVGQHDKKETQYF.

This clonotype has ten or more counts. This chain uses TRBV29-1 with TRBJ2-1, with 10 bases that match TRBD1. The CDR3 covers 15 residues. V dropped 2 bases and J dropped 7; count of bases not matched to a gene: 8. Germline lookup yields CDR1 SQVTM and CDR2 ANQGSEA. The CDR3 region has the DNA TGCAGCGTTGAACCGCTCGACAGGGGGCTAAATGAGCAGTTCTTC. This encodes CSVEPLDRGLNEQFF.

This clonotype was counted a few times. The chain uses TRBV6-6 and TRBJ1-4, with unresolved D. V was pared by 6 bases and J by 3 bases, with 11 bases between. Per germline, CDR1 MNHNY and CDR2 SVGAGI (reference sequence). This CDR3 comprises 14 residues. CDR3 nucleotide sequence: TGTGCCAGCAGCCGAGGGTTGGCTAATGAAAAACTGTTTTTT. Translation gives CASSRGLANEKLFF.

V is TRBV3-1 and J is TRBJ2-7; D is unresolved. The CDR3 contains 14 residues. Germline CDR1 LGHDT, CDR2 YNNKEL (reference sequence). V lost 0 bases to trimming and J lost 3 bases, with 9 bases between them. The CDR3 loop reads CASSQDRHSYEQYF. The DNA of the CDR3 is TGTGCCAGCAGCCAAGATCGCCACAGCTACGAGCAGTACTTC.

This clonotype showed up just a few times. The rearrangement joins TRBV29-1 to TRBJ2-1; D remains ambiguous. V was pared by 0 bases and J by 8 bases, with 8 bases between. The CDR3 sequence is 12 residues long. CDR1 is SQVTM and CDR2 is ANQGSEA in the germline V gene. CDR3 DNA sequence: TGCAGCGTTGAAGATTCGATGGATGAGCAGTTCTTC. It encodes CSVEDSMDEQFF.

In this sample, this clonotype turned up a few times. The chain has TRBV20-1 and TRBJ2-5; 10 nucleotides match TRBD1. Germline assignment: CDR1 DFQATT and CDR2 SNEGSKA (reference sequence). Trimming took 0 bases from V and 5 from J; bases not matched to a gene: 9. The CDR3 is 16 residues long. CDR3 nucleotides: TGCAGTGCTAGAGATATCCGACAGGGGGCTACGGAGACCCAGTACTTC. Its protein product is CSARDIRQGATETQYF.

The J gene is TRBJ2-5, the V gene TRBV2, with 9 bases aligning to TRBD2. J was trimmed by 1 base and V by 7 bases; bases with no gene match: 7. Per germline, CDR1 SNHLY and CDR2 FYNNEI. The CDR3 runs to 15 residues. The CDR3, as DNA: TGTGCCAGCAAACTTCTAGCGGGGAGCCAAGAGACCCAGTACTTC. Amino acid sequence: CASKLLAGSQETQYF.

This sequence joins TRBV5-1 and TRBJ2-7, with a tentative D call TRBD1 (5 bases). Trimming left V 1 base short and J 3 bases short, with 11 bases between. CDR1 is SGHRS, CDR2 YFSETQ, per germline. The CDR3 totals 14 residues. For the CDR3, the DNA is TGCGCCAGCAGCTTGAGGGGTTACGGCTACGAGCAGTACTTC. This codes for CASSLRGYGYEQYF.

V and J are TRBV12-3 or TRBV12-4 and TRBJ2-7; weak D call: TRBD2 (5 bases). This CDR3 is 16 amino acids long. Trimming shortened V by 0 bases and J by 3 bases, and 15 bases separated the two germline ends. This chain's CDR3 is CASSLANSGLFYEQYF. For the CDR3, the DNA is TGTGCCAGCAGTTTAGCGAACAGCGGACTCTTCTACGAGCAGTACTTC.

This CDR3 is CAISGLGDNEQFF. DNA of the CDR3: TGTGCCATTTCGGGACTCGGCGACAATGAGCAGTTCTTC. This chain links TRBV24-1 with TRBJ2-1; D possibly corresponds to TRBD2 (6 bases). In germline, CDR1 is KGHDR, CDR2 SFDVKD. Trimming took off 11 bases at V and 5 bases at J, with 15 bases between the two ends. The CDR3 is 13 amino acids.

The V call is TRBV4-1, the J call TRBJ1-1; 7 nucleotides match TRBD1. Germline CDR1 MGHRA, CDR2 YSYEKL. The CDR3 runs to 14 residues. Trimming removed 4 bases from V and 4 bases from J; junction bases left unmatched: 6. The DNA of the CDR3 is TGCGCCAGCAGCCTCCAGGGGGTGGTCACTGAAGCTTTCTTT. Its translation is CASSLQGVVTEAFF.

In DNA form, the CDR3 reads TGTGCCAGCAGGTCCACGGGGGCCAACGTCCTGACTTTC. It is translated as CASRSTGANVLTF. The chain uses TRBV12-3 or TRBV12-4 and TRBJ2-6; D gene unclear. This CDR3 is 13 amino acids long. Trimming cost V 6 bases and J 4 bases, with 7 bases left between them.

The table lists this clonotype with many counts. The chain joins TRBV18 to TRBJ1-1, with D unclear. V was cut by 2 bases and J by 2 bases, with 12 bases left in between. Germline CDR1 is KGHSH and CDR2 is LQKENI. This CDR3 has 15 amino acids. This chain's CDR3 is CASSPKHGTNTEAFF. The CDR3 DNA is TGTGCCAGCTCACCAAAACACGGCACAAACACTGAAGCTTTCTTT.

A few counts support this clonotype. This rearrangement joins TRBV29-1 to TRBJ2-2; tentatively, D is TRBD1 (5 bases). The CDR3 loop spans 13 amino acids. Deletions cut 5 bases from V and 4 bases from J, with 11 bases between. Germline V lookup: CDR1 SQVTM, CDR2 ANQGSEA. DNA for the CDR3: TGCAGCGTTAGGGGAAGTGTCACCGGGGAGCTGTTTTTT. It translates to CSVRGSVTGELFF.

This clonotype was observed a handful of times. The V gene is TRBV5-1, the J gene TRBJ1-1; D might be TRBD1 (5 bases). Trimming stripped 4 bases from V and 4 bases from J, with 20 bases between. The CDR3 extends over 16 amino acids. CDR1 and CDR2 from the germline V gene are SGHRS and YFSETQ. This CDR3 reads CASSASEGLGGTEAFF. The CDR3 DNA follows: TGCGCCAGCAGCGCATCAGAGGGTTTGGGGGGCACTGAAGCTTTCTTT.

The chain employs TRBV29-1 and TRBJ1-5, with 7 bases aligning to TRBD1. V dropped 6 bases and J dropped 2; count of bases not matched to a gene: 13. The CDR3 consists of 16 residues. Germline V gives CDR1 SQVTM, CDR2 ANQGSEA. CDR3 region: CSVADRNTGGNQPQHF. The CDR3 DNA follows: TGCAGCGTCGCCGATCGAAATACAGGGGGCAATCAGCCCCAGCATTTT. Looking up the rest from reference TRBV29-1 and TRBJ1-5 gives the full variable domain: SAVISQKPSRDICQRGTSLTIQCQVDSQVTMMFWYRQQPGQSLTLIATANQGSEATYESGFVIDKFPISRPNLTFSTLTVSNMSPEDSSIYLCSVADRNTGGNQPQHFGDGTRLSIL.

This clonotype has more than one count but fewer than ten. The V and J genes are TRBV4-2 and TRBJ2-3, with 8 bases identical to TRBD2. The CDR3 spans 16 residues. CDR1 is LGHNA and CDR2 is YNFKEQ in the germline V gene. J lost 2 bases, V lost 4 bases, and 8 bases had no gene match. The CDR3 spells CASSPVSGGNTDTQYF. Here the CDR3 DNA reads TGTGCCAGCAGCCCTGTCTCGGGAGGGAACACAGATACGCAGTATTTT.

This chain joins TRBV20-1 and TRBJ2-5, with D perhaps given as TRBD1 or TRBD2 (7 bases each). The CDR3 loop spans 16 amino acids. Germline V CDR1 and CDR2: DFQATT, SNEGSKA (reference sequence). Trimming took 5 bases from V and 5 from J, leaving 24 bases between them. The CDR3 protein is CSALLLNPGGQETQYF. The CDR3 DNA follows: TGCAGTGCTCTCCTTCTTAACCCGGGGGGACAGGAGACCCAGTACTTC.

This sequence joins TRBV12-3 or TRBV12-4 and TRBJ2-1; 9 nucleotides agree with TRBD2. With 2 bases clipped from V and 7 bases from J, the junction kept 6 bases outside the gene matches. The CDR3 has 15 amino acids. CDR3 in DNA: TGTGCCAGCAGTTTATTAGCGGGAGTCCGGAATGAGCAGTTCTTC. Translation: CASSLLAGVRNEQFF.